The rows below give T cell receptor beta chains drawn from one sample of a study of shared clonotypes between healthy human individuals. Repertoires were generated with immunoSEQ multiplex PCR, while TCRdb's copy carries only in-frame clones and drops some. The sample includes roughly 640,000 clones, around 97% of them seen just once. Sequencing was performed on naive CD4+ T cells sorted from blood. Receptor source: a woman between 25 and 40 years old in good health. Both conserved end residues are part of each CDR3. D genes are given only for firm matches. The size field is filled for only some rows; it gives once, few, many or a size class.

v_gene	d_gene	abundance	j_gene	CDR3aa	CDR3nt
TRBV13	.	.	TRBJ2-2	CASSWRLGRGRAAELFF	TGTGCCAGCAGCTGGCGGTTGGGTCGGGGAAGGGCCGCGGAGCTGTTTTTT
TRBV27	.	.	TRBJ1-3	CASSLEYPYSGNTIYF	TGTGCCAGCAGTTTAGAATATCCGTACTCTGGAAACACCATATATTTT
TRBV11-3	.	.	TRBJ2-3	CASSLVRGDTQYF	TGTGCCAGCAGCTTAGTACGGGGGGATACGCAGTATTTT
TRBV11-3	.	.	TRBJ2-1	CASSLDRSSYNEQFF	TGTGCCAGCAGCTTAGACAGGAGCTCCTACAATGAGCAGTTCTTC
TRBV7-9	TRBD1	.	TRBJ1-6	CASRSGGQGWNSPLHF	TGTGCCAGCAGGTCCGGTGGACAGGGTTGGAATTCACCCCTCCACTTT
TRBV5-1	TRBD1	.	TRBJ1-2	CASSKGQGLDGYTF	TGCGCCAGCAGCAAAGGACAGGGATTGGATGGCTACACCTTC
TRBV4-1	TRBD2	.	TRBJ2-7	CASSQDTGGRGNHYEQYF	TGCGCCAGCAGCCAAGATACTGGCGGGAGGGGAAACCACTACGAGCAGTACTTC
TRBV5-1	TRBD2	.	TRBJ2-3	CASSLAVTSGSDTQYF	TGCGCCAGCAGCTTGGCCGTGACTAGCGGATCAGATACGCAGTATTTT
TRBV11-2	TRBD1	.	TRBJ2-3	CASSLTGTGGRDTQYF	TGTGCCAGCAGCTTGACCGGGACAGGGGGCAGGGATACGCAGTATTTT
TRBV4-1	.	.	TRBJ2-3	CASSQDKWDSSTDTQYF	TGCGCCAGCAGCCAAGATAAGTGGGACTCTAGCACAGATACGCAGTATTTT
TRBV7-8	TRBD2	.	TRBJ2-6	CASSLGLVAGVFSGANVLTF	TGTGCCAGCAGCTTAGGTCTTGTAGCGGGAGTGTTCTCTGGGGCCAACGTCCTGACTTTC
TRBV7-8	.	.	TRBJ2-4	CASSPRRGEVVAKNIQYF	TGTGCCAGCAGCCCCCGTCGGGGAGAGGTGGTAGCCAAAAACATTCAGTACTTC
TRBV2	TRBD1	.	TRBJ2-1	CAGRRDRGNNEQFF	TGTGCCGGTCGACGGGACAGGGGCAACAATGAGCAGTTCTTC
TRBV7-6	TRBD2	.	TRBJ2-1	CAIEGLAGYNEQFF	TGTGCCATCGAGGGACTAGCGGGGTACAATGAGCAGTTCTTC
TRBV2	TRBD1	.	TRBJ1-4	CASKRTGALSEKLFF	TGTGCCAGCAAAAGGACAGGGGCCCTCAGTGAAAAACTGTTTTTT
TRBV7-2	.	.	TRBJ1-1	CASSRRGGPMNTEAFF	TGTGCCAGCAGCAGGCGGGGGGGCCCCATGAACACTGAAGCTTTCTTT
TRBV9	.	once	TRBJ2-2	CASSVGAGPNTGELFF	TGTGCCAGCAGCGTAGGTGCCGGTCCGAACACCGGGGAGCTGTTTTTT
TRBV5-1	.	.	TRBJ1-4	CASIVLQPNEKLFF	TGCGCCAGCATAGTATTACAGCCTAATGAAAAACTGTTTTTT
TRBV6-6	.	.	TRBJ1-3	CASSTAGAGGNTIYF	TGTGCCAGCAGTACCGCCGGAGCTGGGGGAAACACCATATATTTT
TRBV4-1	TRBD1	.	TRBJ1-2	CASSQGGTGDFIRYGYTF	TGCGCCAGCAGCCAAGGGGGGACAGGGGACTTCATCAGATATGGCTACACCTTC
TRBV7-9	.	.	TRBJ1-1	CASSGGTEAFF	TGTGCCAGCAGCGGGGGCACTGAAGCTTTCTTT
TRBV5-1	TRBD2	.	TRBJ2-3	CASSLASGSGAEDTQYF	TGCGCCAGCAGCTTGGCTAGCGGGAGTGGTGCTGAAGATACGCAGTATTTT
TRBV19	.	.	TRBJ1-5	CASSSGLNSNQPQHF	TGTGCCAGTAGTTCAGGCCTCAATAGCAATCAGCCCCAGCATTTT
TRBV4-2	.	.	TRBJ1-3	CASSQDHRKQDGNTIYF	TGTGCCAGCAGCCAAGATCACAGGAAACAGGACGGAAACACCATATATTTT
TRBV19	TRBD1	.	TRBJ2-7	CASAPGQGVHEQYF	TGTGCCAGCGCCCCGGGACAGGGGGTCCACGAGCAGTACTTC
TRBV5-5	.	.	TRBJ1-1	CASSLEGFEAFF	TGTGCCAGCAGCTTGGAGGGTTTTGAAGCTTTCTTT
TRBV2	.	.	TRBJ2-3	CASMRGRAVDTQYF	TGTGCCAGCATGAGGGGGAGGGCCGTGGATACGCAGTATTTT
TRBV6-6	TRBD2	.	TRBJ2-7	CASSYQRGPYEQYF	TGTGCCAGCAGTTATCAGCGGGGCCCCTACGAGCAGTACTTC
TRBV5-1	TRBD1	.	TRBJ2-3	CASSWGLQGATDTQYF	TGCGCCAGCAGCTGGGGCCTACAGGGGGCCACAGATACGCAGTATTTT
TRBV11-2	TRBD1	.	TRBJ2-7	CASSRYRGTYEQYF	TGTGCCAGCAGCCGCTACAGGGGTACCTACGAGCAGTACTTC
TRBV5-1	TRBD1	.	TRBJ2-2	CASSLGQGVTGELFF	TGCGCCAGCAGCTTAGGACAGGGGGTCACCGGGGAGCTGTTTTTT
TRBV10-2	TRBD2	.	TRBJ2-1	CASSTGGGRALSEQFF	TGCGCCAGCAGTACAGGAGGCGGGAGGGCCCTTAGTGAGCAGTTCTTC
TRBV7-9	TRBD1	.	TRBJ2-1	CASSFIGTGLDEQFF	TGTGCCAGCAGCTTCATAGGGACAGGGCTGGATGAGCAGTTCTTC
TRBV28	.	.	TRBJ1-1	CASSLEEGFSEAFF	TGTGCCAGCAGTTTAGAGGAGGGATTCTCCGAAGCTTTCTTT
TRBV5-5	.	.	TRBJ1-5	CASSPDRDQPQHF	TGTGCCAGCAGCCCCGACAGAGATCAGCCCCAGCATTTT
TRBV5-4	TRBD2	.	TRBJ2-7	CASSFSSGTSYEQYF	TGTGCCAGCAGCTTCTCTAGCGGGACTTCCTACGAGCAGTACTTC
TRBV28	.	.	TRBJ1-1	CASSLYWPEAFF	TGTGCCAGCAGTTTATATTGGCCTGAAGCTTTCTTT
TRBV19	.	.	TRBJ2-2	CASSNPGRLPTGELFF	TGTGCCAGTAGTAACCCCGGCAGGTTACCCACCGGGGAGCTGTTTTTT
TRBV2	.	.	TRBJ1-2	CASKDRPNYGYTF	TGTGCCAGCAAAGACAGGCCTAACTATGGCTACACCTTC
TRBV27	.	.	TRBJ2-3	CASSKEGGQIYTDTQYF	TGTGCCAGCAGCAAGGAGGGGGGACAGATTTACACAGATACGCAGTATTTT
TRBV5-1	.	.	TRBJ2-6	CASTGISGANVLTF	TGCGCCAGCACGGGGATCTCTGGGGCCAACGTCCTGACTTTC
TRBV5-4	.	once	TRBJ2-5	CASSWARGQETQYF	TGTGCCAGCAGCTGGGCCCGGGGTCAAGAGACCCAGTACTTC
TRBV18	.	once	TRBJ1-3	CASSGTSGNTIYF	TGTGCCAGCTCGGGGACAAGTGGAAACACCATATATTTT
TRBV29-1	TRBD2	.	TRBJ2-1	CSVALAGPTNEQFF	TGCAGCGTCGCACTAGCGGGGCCGACCAATGAGCAGTTCTTC
TRBV18	.	.	TRBJ2-6	CASSPQSDTRSGANVLTF	TGTGCCAGCTCACCACAGTCGGACACCCGCTCTGGGGCCAACGTCCTGACTTTC
TRBV10-3	.	.	TRBJ2-6	CAISGTVQSGANVLTF	TGTGCCATCAGTGGGACAGTGCAGTCTGGGGCCAACGTCCTGACTTTC
TRBV28	.	.	TRBJ1-1	CASIGGAAGATEAFF	TGTGCCAGCATCGGAGGAGCAGCTGGGGCCACTGAAGCTTTCTTT
TRBV28	TRBD2	.	TRBJ2-3	CASRLLAGGDTQYF	TGTGCCAGCAGGCTGCTAGCGGGCGGAGATACGCAGTATTTT
TRBV28	.	.	TRBJ1-2	CASSSDRSYGYTF	TGTGCCAGCAGTTCGGACAGATCCTATGGCTACACCTTC
TRBV19	.	.	TRBJ1-5	CASSRGSKGNQPQHF	TGTGCCAGTAGTAGAGGGTCCAAGGGCAATCAGCCCCAGCATTTT
TRBV27	.	.	TRBJ2-7	CASSLRPSYEQYF	TGTGCCAGCAGTCTCAGACCATCCTACGAGCAGTACTTC
TRBV11-3	TRBD2	.	TRBJ2-6	CASSLVKGEGLGANVLTF	TGTGCCAGCAGCTTAGTAAAAGGGGAGGGGCTCGGGGCCAACGTCCTGACTTTC
TRBV9	.	.	TRBJ2-1	CASSGASSYNEQFF	TGTGCCAGCAGCGGAGCGAGCTCCTACAATGAGCAGTTCTTC
TRBV7-6	.	.	TRBJ2-7	CASGKGGWAPREQYF	TGTGCCAGCGGGAAGGGCGGGTGGGCCCCGCGCGAGCAGTACTTC
TRBV18	TRBD2	.	TRBJ2-3	CASSSFASGSGVGLADTQYF	TGTGCCAGCTCCTCCTTTGCCAGCGGGAGTGGTGTCGGCCTTGCAGATACGCAGTATTTT
TRBV28	.	.	TRBJ2-7	CASSMTSSYEQYF	TGTGCCAGCAGTATGACTAGTTCCTACGAGCAGTACTTC
TRBV27	.	.	TRBJ2-1	CASSYTGLGEQFF	TGTGCCAGCAGTTACACAGGGCTAGGTGAGCAGTTCTTC